This TCR beta chain derives from a study of Ad26.COV2.S vaccination and SARS-CoV-2 variants. Turning to the study itself: In the study, Ad26.COV2.S was injected intramuscularly once, or twice 56 days apart.

With respect to this clone: What it recognizes is unknown.

Germline V gives CDR1 SGDLS, CDR2 YYNGEE. Trimming pared 4 bases from V and 9 bases from J, leaving 14 bases between. CDR3 length equals 13 residues. Study-level results: Whether participants received vaccine or placebo, their non-spike TCR breadth was similar. Vaccinees showed greater spike-specific TCR breadth than placebo recipients.

Sample treatment: approximately 18 received Ad26.COV2.S at low or high dose, single or two shots; 5 received placebo; per-sample allocation not given. Material that was analyzed had been drawn on day 63 after the first vaccine or placebo injection. An Ad26 vector expressing Wuhan-strain SARS-CoV-2 spike constituted the vaccine. Clones were read by immunoSEQ multiplex PCR, and TCRdb kept only the in-frame ones, dropping some. The data show roughly 510,000 clones, 87% seen once. V gene TRBV9 combines with J gene TRBJ1-5; D might be TRBD1 (6 bases). Material: peripheral blood, obtained in a trial of Ad26.COV2.S vaccine versus placebo. The source of this sequence is a person aged 18-60 years who received the Ad26.COV2.S COVID-19 vaccine or a placebo. CDR3 region: CASSSRGVGPQHF. CDR3 DNA: TGTGCCAGCAGCAGTAGGGGGGTGGGGCCCCAGCATTTT.